This is a list of T cell receptor beta chains from one sample in a study of T cell changes during pregnancy in multiple sclerosis. TCRdb's copy holds only in-frame clones and misses some; the assay was immunoSEQ multiplex PCR. Counted here are about 28,000 clones, roughly 91% occurring once; the ten biggest clones make up around 0.44%. This material consisted of CD4+ T cells from peripheral blood mononuclear cells, taken after pregnancy. The receptors were gathered from a female donor with multiple sclerosis, enrolled in a pregnancy study. CDR3s include the opening cysteine and the closing phenylalanine or tryptophan. A D gene is named only where the DNA matches it firmly. Not all rows give a size; the values are once, few, many and, for expanded clones, a class.

NA	NA	TRBV5-1	TRBJ2-2	TGCGCCAGCAGCACTTCAGGGTCAAACACCGGGGAGCTGTTTTTT	CASSTSGSNTGELFF
TRBD1	NA	TRBV18	TRBJ2-5	TGTGCCAGCTCACCACGGGGACAGGGGGCGAGGGAGACCCAGTACTTC	CASSPRGQGARETQYF
TRBD1	NA	TRBV6-5	TRBJ2-7	TGTGCCAGCAGTTACTCGTCGACAGGGAGCTCCTACGAGCAGTACTTC	CASSYSSTGSSYEQYF
TRBD1	NA	TRBV6-1	TRBJ1-1	TGTGCCAGCAGAAGGACAGGGGAGTCTGAAGCTTTCTTT	CASRRTGESEAFF
TRBD2	NA	TRBV5-6	TRBJ2-1	TGTGCCAGCAGCGTTGTTCCGACGGGAGGATTAGATGAGCAGTTCTTC	CASSVVPTGGLDEQFF
NA	NA	TRBV28	TRBJ1-3	TGTGCCAGCACCCTAGGGGGATCTGGAAACACCATATATTTT	CASTLGGSGNTIYF
TRBD1	NA	TRBV7-2	TRBJ2-7	TGTGCCAGCAGCTTAGAGACAGGGTGGCACGAGCAGTACTTC	CASSLETGWHEQYF
TRBD1	NA	TRBV5-1	TRBJ2-7	TGCGCCAGCGGGACAGGGGGAACCTACGAGCAGTACTTC	CASGTGGTYEQYF
TRBD1	NA	TRBV11-2	TRBJ1-5	TGTGCCAGCAGCTTAGATTTAATTACAGGGGGTCAGCCCCAGCATTTT	CASSLDLITGGQPQHF
TRBD1	once	TRBV28	TRBJ1-1	TGTGCCAGCAGACTCCTCGGACAGGGGGCCACTGAAGCTTTCTTT	CASRLLGQGATEAFF
NA	NA	TRBV30	TRBJ2-4	TGTGCCTGGAGTGTACGGACTTCCTCCAAAAACATTCAGTACTTC	CAWSVRTSSKNIQYF
TRBD2	once	TRBV25-1	TRBJ2-2	TGTGCCAGCAGTGGACTAGCGGGAGCAGGTACCGGGGAGCTGTTTTTT	CASSGLAGAGTGELFF
NA	NA	TRBV12-1	TRBJ2-6	TGTGCCAGCAGGGTCAGATCTGGGGCCAACGTCCTGACTTTC	CASRVRSGANVLTF
NA	NA	TRBV11-2	TRBJ1-2	TGTGCCAGCAGCTTAGTAGGCAGGGAGGGCGACACCTTC	CASSLVGREGDTF
NA	NA	TRBV7-9	TRBJ2-7	TGTGCCAGCAGCTTACTGGGCAGATCCTACGAGCAGTACTTC	CASSLLGRSYEQYF
TRBD1	NA	TRBV7-2	TRBJ1-2	TGTGCCAGCAGCCGACAGGGGGCGGACTATGGCTACACCTTC	CASSRQGADYGYTF
TRBD1	NA	TRBV18	TRBJ2-4	TGTGCCAGCTCACCACCGCAACAGGGGGTAGCCAAAAACATTCAGTACTTC	CASSPPQQGVAKNIQYF
TRBD1	once	TRBV18	TRBJ1-5	TGTGCCAGCTCTCCGACAGGGGGCCATAGCAATCAGCCCCAGCATTTT	CASSPTGGHSNQPQHF
NA	once	TRBV10-3	TRBJ1-1	TGTGCCATTGCAGGGGTACAGTACACTGAAGCTTTCTTT	CAIAGVQYTEAFF
TRBD1	NA	TRBV7-2	TRBJ1-4	TGTGCCAGCAGCATGACCGGGACAGATAATGAAAAACTGTTTTTT	CASSMTGTDNEKLFF
NA	NA	TRBV5-1	TRBJ2-1	TGCGCCAGCAGCTCAGAGCGAAATGAGCAGTTCTTC	CASSSERNEQFF
NA	NA	TRBV30	TRBJ2-7	TGTGCCTGGAGTGTACAGGGTGGCGAGCAGTACTTC	CAWSVQGGEQYF
TRBD1	NA	TRBV7-2	TRBJ2-7	TGTGCCAGCAGCTTAGGGGGACTGCGGACAGGGGATTTGCACTTC	CASSLGGLRTGDLHF
TRBD1	NA	TRBV4-2	TRBJ1-2	TGTGCCAGCAGCCTGGACAGGGCTGTCGACTATGGCTACACCTTC	CASSLDRAVDYGYTF